This T cell receptor (beta chain) appears in the sequencing data of a study of early T cells in non-severe SARS-CoV-2 infection. Study information: From unsorted whole blood, bulk RNA was sequenced, and the chains remained unpaired. Study-level points and caveats: VDJdb-based annotation leaned toward anti-spike CD8 responses and missed private and CD4 specificities.

With regard to this clonotype: Antigen unknown.

Unique molecular identifiers were attached to individual cDNA molecules. Each CDR3 protein gets one entry after TCRdb re-called the 5' RACE reads with MiXCR. Altogether approximately 20,000 distinct CDR3 sequences are present, 3.5% to 5% being singletons, with the ten largest covering 7.8%. Germline-derived CDR1 and CDR2 are SGHTA and FQGNSA. Trimming pared 3 bases from V and 5 bases from J, leaving 16 bases between. The CDR3 sequence is 15 residues long. This chain uses TRBV7-2 with TRBJ1-1, with D possibly matching TRBD1 (5 bases). This TCR was recovered from an adult who was a healthcare worker with PCR-confirmed SARS-CoV-2 infection or an uninfected control (not recorded which). The sequenced sample consisted of whole blood. DNA for the CDR3: TGTGCCAGCAGCTTCCAGGGTGCCCCCGGGACTGAAGCTTTCTTT. It encodes CASSFQGAPGTEAFF. Complete variable domain (other parts from reference TRBV7-2 and TRBJ1-1): GAGVSQSPSNKVTEKGKDVELRCDPISGHTALYWYRQSLGQGLEFLIYFQGNSAPDKSGLPSDRFSAERTGGSVSTLTIQRTQQEDSAVYLCASSFQGAPGTEAFFGQGTRLTVV.